This T cell receptor (beta chain) derives from a study of cytomegalovirus exposure and HLA in healthy donors. The study ran its PCR with 60 Vbeta and 13 Jbeta primers. Some clones are missing from TCRdb's copy, which holds only in-frame ones; the method was immunoSEQ multiplex PCR. The table includes around 150,000 clones, around 76% detected once. The length of the CDR3 is 15 residues. CDR1 SGHTS and CDR2 YDEGEE come from the germline V gene. V lost 4 bases and J lost 0, with 13 bases in between. The sample holds a few counts of this clone. Antigen: not known. The study's findings and limits: Specificity for CMV antigens was confirmed in vitro for a few of the CMV-associated chains. With DRB1 most and HLA-C fewest, TCR association rates differed between HLA loci in a later analysis. An apparent linkage of common viral pathogens to several of the most significant clusters emerged in a later analysis. Within an earlier analysis, most TCR beta V segments proved productive either about 87% or about 30% of the time.

V is TRBV5-8 and J is TRBJ1-2, with D maybe TRBD1 (5 bases). The sample taken for sequencing was PBMCs. This clonotype was obtained from a female donor in good health and CMV-seronegative. The CDR3 loop reads CASSQRQHTNYGYTF. The CDR3 coding sequence is TGTGCCAGCAGCCAACGACAGCATACTAACTATGGCTACACCTTC.